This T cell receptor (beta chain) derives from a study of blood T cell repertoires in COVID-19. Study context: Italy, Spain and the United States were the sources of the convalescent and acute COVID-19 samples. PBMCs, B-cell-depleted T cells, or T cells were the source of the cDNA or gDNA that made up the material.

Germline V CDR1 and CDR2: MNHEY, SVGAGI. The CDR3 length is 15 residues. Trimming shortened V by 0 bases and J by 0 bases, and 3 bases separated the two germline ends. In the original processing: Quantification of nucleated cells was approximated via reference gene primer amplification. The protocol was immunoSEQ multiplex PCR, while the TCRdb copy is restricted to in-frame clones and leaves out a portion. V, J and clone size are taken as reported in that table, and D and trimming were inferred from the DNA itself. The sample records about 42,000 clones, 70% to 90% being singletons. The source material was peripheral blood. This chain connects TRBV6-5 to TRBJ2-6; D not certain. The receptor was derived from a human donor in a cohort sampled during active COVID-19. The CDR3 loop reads CASSYSNSGANVLTF. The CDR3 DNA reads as TGTGCCAGCAGTTACTCCAACTCTGGGGCCAACGTCCTGACTTTC.